Following are 32 T cell receptor beta chains from one sample sequenced in a study of T cells in Graves' hyperthyroidism and ophthalmopathy. Amplified regions were TCR beta CDR3 sequences from RNA transcripts. HTBI primers were used for first-round RT-PCR of the TCR CDR3. A single record per CDR3 protein comes from TCRdb applying MiXCR to the multiplex PCR reads. The sample has roughly 420,000 distinct CDR3 sequences, more than 15% seen once. Material for sequencing was blood. Every receptor here comes from a woman between 18 and 29 years old with Graves' hyperthyroidism.

The rearrangement joins TRBV20-1 to TRBJ2-3; D tentatively reads TRBD1 or TRBD2 (6 bases each). Germline V gene data show CDR1 as DFQATT and CDR2 as SNEGSKA (reference sequence). Trimming stripped 5 bases from V and 5 bases from J, with 14 bases between. This CDR3 contains 13 residues. This CDR3 is CSAAGGREDTQYF. The DNA for the CDR3 is TGCAGTGCTGCTGGGGGGCGGGAAGATACGCAGTATTTT.

This clonotype was recorded many times. CDR3 in amino acids: CASSWEGTGGVGDEQYF. The CDR3 bases are TGTGCCAGCAGCTGGGAAGGGACAGGGGGTGTCGGGGACGAGCAGTACTTC. The chain recombines TRBV7-2 with TRBJ2-7; 11 bases map to TRBD1. Germline assignment: CDR1 SGHTA and CDR2 FQGNSA. V was pared by 4 bases and J by 5 bases, with 13 bases of the junction left unmatched. The CDR3 sequence is 17 residues long.

This clonotype was detected many times. The chain carries TRBV5-1 and TRBJ2-3, with D tentatively TRBD1 (6 bases). Germline CDR1 SGHRS, CDR2 YFSETQ. V gave up 0 bases and J gave up 4 bases, with 12 bases separating them. There are 15 residues in the CDR3. CDR3 coding DNA: TGCGCCAGCAGCTTGGAGGCCAGGGGACCAGATACGCAGTATTTT. Its translation: CASSLEARGPDTQYF. Drawing the rest from reference TRBV5-1 and TRBJ2-3, the complete variable domain is KAGVTQTPRYLIKTRGQQVTLSCSPISGHRSVSWYQQTPGQGLQFLFEYFSETQRNKGNFPGRFSGRQFSNSRSEMNVSTLELGDSALYLCASSLEARGPDTQYFGPGTRLTVL.

The chain combines TRBV19 with TRBJ1-3, with D uncertain. V lost 5 bases to trimming and J lost 0 bases, with 17 bases between them. This CDR3 is 17 amino acids long. CDR1 and CDR2 (germline): LNHDA, SQIVND (reference sequence). The CDR3 DNA is TGTGCCAGTAGTGTCCGATCCGGGCAGATCTCTGGAAACACCATATATTTT. Amino acid sequence: CASSVRSGQISGNTIYF.

About this clonotype itself: A much larger clone differs from this one at a single base, so this may be a read error. The chain is built from TRBV3-1 and TRBJ2-7, with a weak D call TRBD1 (6 bases). CDR3 length: 13 residues. Germline CDR1 LGHDT, CDR2 YNNKEL (reference sequence). CDR3 bases: TGTGCCAGCAGCCCACAGGGCACCTACGAGCAGTGCTTC. This gives the protein CASSPQGTYEQCF.

The chain uses TRBV20-1 and TRBJ2-2; maybe TRBD2 (5 bases). This CDR3 spans 13 amino acids. Trimming left V 3 bases short and J 3 bases short, with 8 bases between. Germline values: CDR1 DFQATT, CDR2 SNEGSKA (reference sequence). The CDR3 region is CSASSGYTGELFF. The CDR3 bases are TGCAGTGCTAGCTCGGGGTACACCGGGGAGCTGTTTTTT.

This sequence joins TRBV20-1 and TRBJ2-7; unclear D gene. This CDR3 spans 15 amino acids. V was pared by 7 bases and J by 2 bases, with 21 bases between. Germline-derived CDR1 and CDR2 are DFQATT and SNEGSKA (reference sequence). CDR3 sequence reads: CSGLFVSGSTYEQYF. The CDR3 DNA reads as TGCAGTGGACTCTTTGTGTCAGGCTCTACCTACGAGCAGTACTTC.

This clonotype was seen more than once but under ten times. CDR3 sequence reads: CATRSLGSPDTQYF. CDR3 sequence (DNA): TGTGCCACCAGATCACTAGGGAGCCCAGATACGCAGTATTTT. V gene TRBV24-1 combines with J gene TRBJ2-3, with D perhaps TRBD2 (5 bases). CDR3 length: 14 residues. Germline CDR1 and CDR2: KGHDR and SFDVKD. V shed 7 bases and J shed 4 bases, with 14 bases lying between them.

This clonotype was counted between two and nine times. The chain joins TRBV3-1 to TRBJ2-1, with D maybe TRBD1 (5 bases). CDR1 and CDR2 (germline): LGHDT, YNNKEL (reference sequence). Trimming removed 4 bases from V and 7 bases from J, with 17 bases in between. The CDR3 runs 15 residues. The CDR3 region has the DNA TGTGCCAGCAGCCCGTGGAAGGGGCTAGAGAATGAGCAGTTCTTC. The encoded protein is CASSPWKGLENEQFF.

The chain joins TRBV7-9 to TRBJ2-7; 8 nucleotides match TRBD2. Trimming at V came to 3 bases and at J to 7 bases, leaving 11 bases not matched to a gene. The CDR3 is made up of 15 amino acids. Looked up from germline, CDR1 is SEHNR and CDR2 is FQNEAQ (reference sequence). CDR3 DNA: TGTGCCAGCAGCTTTCCGGGAGGGCGTACTTTAGAGCAGTACTTC. Its protein is CASSFPGGRTLEQYF.

This clonotype was found many times. The genes are TRBV20-1 and TRBJ2-7; D is uncertain. Germline CDR1 and CDR2: DFQATT and SNEGSKA (reference sequence). The length of the CDR3 is 13 residues. V was pared by 2 bases and J by 1 base, with 9 bases between. The CDR3 nucleotides read TGCAGTGCTAGAAAGGGCAGGTCCTACGAGCAGTACTTC. Translation gives CSARKGRSYEQYF.

At least ten counts were recorded for this clonotype. The rearrangement uses TRBV28 and TRBJ2-1; either TRBD1 or TRBD2 may fit D (5 bases each). Between the trimmed V and J ends, which lost 8 bases and 0 bases, there was a span of 32 bases. CDR3 length equals 21 residues. The germline CDR1 and CDR2 sequences are MDHEN and SYDVKM. CDR3 DNA sequence: TGTGCCAGCGGAAGCCTTGGGGGTAGCCCCCTCGTCTATAGCTCCTACAATGAGCAGTTCTTC. This gives the protein CASGSLGGSPLVYSSYNEQFF.

This clonotype was found many times. This chain connects TRBV5-1 to TRBJ1-5; D gene uncertain. CDR3 length: 15 amino acids. V lost 0 bases, J lost 6 bases, and 13 bases lay in between. Germline values: CDR1 SGHRS, CDR2 YFSETQ. The chain's CDR3 is CASSLEGNKGQPQHF. CDR3 sequence (DNA): TGCGCCAGCAGCTTGGAGGGAAATAAGGGTCAGCCCCAGCATTTT.

This clonotype was detected many times. V usage is TRBV7-2 and J usage is TRBJ2-7, with a weak D call TRBD2 (5 bases). Trimming pared 1 base from V and 2 bases from J, leaving 12 bases between. Germline loops: CDR1 SGHTA, CDR2 FQGNSA. The CDR3 has 15 amino acids. The CDR3 DNA reads as TGTGCCAGCAGCTTAGGGGCAGCGGTGACCTACGAGCAGTACTTC. Encoded protein: CASSLGAAVTYEQYF.

The chain is built from TRBV20-1 and TRBJ2-1; 7 positions agree with TRBD2. The CDR3 is 14 amino acids. The germline V gene encodes CDR1 DFQATT and CDR2 SNEGSKA (reference sequence). V lost 5 bases to trimming and J lost 4 bases; unmatched junction nucleotides: 8. CDR3 amino acids: CSAPGTTFYNEQFF. The CDR3, as DNA: TGCAGTGCTCCCGGGACTACCTTTTACAATGAGCAGTTCTTC.

The chain uses TRBV28 and TRBJ1-1; D call uncertain. Germline V gene sequence: CDR1 MDHEN, CDR2 SYDVKM. V lost 5 bases to trimming and J lost 8 bases, with 21 bases between them. CDR3 length: 15 residues. The chain's CDR3 is CASSPGNSEALEAFF. The DNA for the CDR3 is TGTGCCAGCAGTCCCGGAAACAGCGAAGCCTTAGAAGCTTTCTTT. Filled out from reference TRBV28 and TRBJ1-1, the complete variable domain reads DVKVTQSSRYLVKRTGEKVFLECVQDMDHENMFWYRQDPGLGLRLIYFSYDVKMKEKGDIPEGYSVSREKKERFSLILESASTNQTSMYLCASSPGNSEALEAFFGQGTRLTVV.

The chain carries TRBV6-2 or TRBV6-3 and TRBJ2-7; D is possibly TRBD1 or TRBD2 (6 bases each). This CDR3 contains 15 residues. V was shortened by 6 bases and J by 3 bases, with 18 bases between the two germline ends. Germline V gives CDR1 MNHEY, CDR2 SVGEGT. This chain's CDR3 is CASSALGGFLYEQYF. The CDR3 DNA sequence: TGTGCCAGCAGCGCCCTCGGGGGCTTTCTCTACGAGCAGTACTTC.

The sample holds one count of this clonotype. V gene TRBV5-1 combines with J gene TRBJ2-1; 12 bases match TRBD2. The V gene end was trimmed by 4 bases and the J gene end by 4 bases; junction bases not matched to a gene: 6. Germline lookup yields CDR1 SGHRS and CDR2 YFSETQ. The CDR3 has 16 residues. Here the CDR3 reads CASSITSGRQYNEQFF. The CDR3 DNA reads as TGCGCCAGCAGCATAACTAGCGGGAGGCAGTACAATGAGCAGTTCTTC.

Remarks on this clonotype: This may be a read error: a much more frequent sequence differs by one nucleotide. The V gene is TRBV28, the J gene TRBJ2-7; D gene unclear. The CDR3 loop spans 11 amino acids. Germline CDR1 MDHEN, CDR2 SYDVKM. Here the CDR3 DNA reads TGTGCCAGCGGATACTACTACGAGCGGTACTTC. Residues: CASGYYYERYF.

V usage is TRBV20-1 and J usage is TRBJ1-2; 7 bases map to TRBD1. The CDR3 sequence is 14 residues long. The J segment lost 7 bases and the V segment lost 1 base, leaving 9 bases of the junction unmatched. Germline CDR1 is DFQATT and CDR2 is SNEGSKA (reference sequence). In DNA form, the CDR3 reads TGCAGTGCTAGAGGACAGGGTTCTCACGTTGGCTACACCTTC. It translates to CSARGQGSHVGYTF.

This chain uses TRBV6-2 or TRBV6-3 with TRBJ1-2, with D hard to call. Trimming cost V 4 bases and J 4 bases, with 7 bases left between them. Germline CDR1 MNHEY, CDR2 SVGEGT. The CDR3 is 12 residues long. The CDR3 loop is CASSSGIYGYTF. As DNA, the CDR3 is TGTGCCAGCAGTTCGGGGATCTATGGCTACACCTTC.

The rearrangement links TRBV5-6 to TRBJ2-5; 7 nucleotides match TRBD2. This CDR3 comprises 16 residues. CDR1 is SGHDT, CDR2 YYEEEE, per germline. V gave up 2 bases and J gave up 0 bases; unmatched junction bases: 7. For the CDR3, the DNA is TGTGCCAGCAGCTTCACAGTGGGGGGGAACCAAGAGACCCAGTACTTC. This codes for CASSFTVGGNQETQYF.

This clonotype was observed a few times. This rearrangement joins TRBV7-2 to TRBJ2-1; TRBD2 matches 8 bases. With 5 bases clipped from V and 4 bases from J, the junction kept 25 bases outside the gene matches. Germline CDR1 and CDR2: SGHTA and FQGNSA. There are 21 residues in the CDR3. CDR3: CASSNPPGLVSVRGIYNEQFF. The CDR3 bases are TGTGCCAGCAGCAACCCGCCGGGACTAGTGAGTGTTCGAGGGATTTACAATGAGCAGTTCTTC.

The chain recombines TRBV29-1 with TRBJ2-1, with 10 bases that match TRBD2. V lost 8 bases, J lost 3 bases, and 4 bases stayed unmatched. The CDR3 covers 13 residues. CDR1 and CDR2 (germline): SQVTM, ANQGSEA. CDR3 region: CSISGRFYNEQFF. In DNA form, the CDR3 reads TGCAGCATTAGCGGGAGGTTCTACAATGAGCAGTTCTTC.

The chain is built from TRBV5-1 and TRBJ2-1; 14 bases are a match to TRBD2. With 2 bases clipped from V and 5 bases from J, the junction kept 6 bases outside the gene matches. The CDR3 runs 17 residues. Germline V lookup: CDR1 SGHRS, CDR2 YFSETQ. In DNA form, the CDR3 reads TGCGCCAGCAGCTTTGCCCGACTAGCGGGAGGGGACAATGAGCAGTTCTTC. It specifies CASSFARLAGGDNEQFF.

The table lists this clonotype with many counts. The rearrangement links TRBV6-1 to TRBJ1-1; no clear D. The CDR3 has 15 residues. Germline V lookup: CDR1 MNHNS, CDR2 SASEGT. The V end was cut by 5 bases, the J end by 1 base, with 14 bases between. The CDR3 DNA reads TGTGCCAGCAGTCCCACCCTTTGGGGGAACACTGAAGCTTTCTTT. Its translation is CASSPTLWGNTEAFF.

This clonotype showed up just a few times. The chain has TRBV5-1 and TRBJ1-3; 7 nucleotides match TRBD1. J was trimmed by 2 bases and V by 0 bases; bases with no gene match: 2. The CDR3 length is 15 residues. Germline V gives CDR1 SGHRS, CDR2 YFSETQ. DNA of the CDR3: TGCGCCAGCAGCTTGGGACAGGGTGCTGGAAACACCATATATTTT. Amino acids: CASSLGQGAGNTIYF.

In its sample, this clonotype was seen many times. This chain joins TRBV2 and TRBJ2-7; D is undetermined. This CDR3 has 13 amino acids. V was pared by 11 bases and J by 3 bases, with 17 bases between. In germline, CDR1 is SNHLY, CDR2 FYNNEI. CDR3 protein: CAARLNSLYEQYF. In nucleotides, the CDR3 is TGTGCCGCACGGCTAAACAGCCTCTACGAGCAGTACTTC.

This clonotype was found a few times. The rearrangement joins TRBV12-3 or TRBV12-4 to TRBJ2-7; D remains ambiguous. Deletions cut 4 bases from V and 3 bases from J, with 10 bases between. CDR3 size: 13 residues. The CDR3 sequence: CASSSLTHYEQYF. The CDR3 region has the DNA TGTGCCAGCAGTTCCCTGACCCACTACGAGCAGTACTTC.

Only a few counts were recorded for this clonotype. The V and J genes are TRBV5-1 and TRBJ2-3; TRBD2 agrees at 7 bases. Per the germline V gene, CDR1 is SGHRS and CDR2 is YFSETQ. The CDR3 is 15 residues long. The J segment lost 0 bases and the V segment lost 5 bases, leaving 6 bases of the junction unmatched. The CDR3, as DNA: TGCGCCAGCAGAAAGACTAGCTCTAGCACAGATACGCAGTATTTT. It translates to CASRKTSSSTDTQYF.

The rearrangement uses TRBV10-3 and TRBJ1-1; no clear D. CDR1 is ENHRY, CDR2 SYGVKD, per germline. Trimming stripped 9 bases from V and 2 bases from J, with 16 bases between. The CDR3 sequence is 14 residues long. CDR3 sequence: CAIQYVLGNTEAFF. The CDR3 DNA reads as TGTGCCATTCAGTACGTTTTAGGTAACACTGAAGCTTTCTTT.

This clonotype has a count of ten or more. This sequence joins TRBV6-5 and TRBJ2-7; 10 positions agree with TRBD1. CDR1 and CDR2 from the germline V gene are MNHEY and SVGAGI. The CDR3 has 17 amino acids. Losses at the gene ends were 0 bases for V and 4 bases for J; bases not matched to a gene: 9. This CDR3 reads CASSYSFSGTGAYEQYF. The CDR3 region has the DNA TGTGCCAGCAGTTACTCGTTTTCTGGGACAGGGGCTTACGAGCAGTACTTC.